These 21 T cell receptor beta chains originate from one sample sequenced in a study of cytotoxic CD8 clonotypes in ibrutinib-treated CLL. Some clones are missing from TCRdb's copy, which holds only in-frame ones; the method was immunoSEQ multiplex PCR. The repertoire consists of tens of thousands of clones, with 71% occurring once and the leading ten covering around 17%. The specimen comprised PBMCs, sampled at disease progression, from a patient treated with ibrutinib. The receptors originated from a human donor with chronic lymphocytic leukemia.

This clone appeared a few times. The identical CDR3 is also encoded by other nucleotide sequences in the sample. The gene calls are TRBV19 and TRBJ1-1; 7 bases are shared with TRBD1. Per the germline V gene, CDR1 is LNHDA and CDR2 is SQIVND (reference sequence). V lost 5 bases and J lost 1; bases outside the gene matches: 4. This CDR3 is 14 amino acids long. CDR3 region: CASSPRQGNTEAFF. The CDR3 DNA reads as TGTGCCAGTAGTCCCCGACAGGGGAACACTGAAGCTTTCTTT.

This rearrangement joins TRBV7-9 to TRBJ2-2; tentatively, D is TRBD2 (6 bases). V lost 3 bases, J lost 3 bases, and 17 bases lay in between. CDR1 and CDR2 from the germline V gene are SEHNR and FQNEAQ (reference sequence). The CDR3 contains 17 residues. In DNA, the CDR3 is TGTGCCAGCAGCTTTTTTCGGGGAGGCGTCGACACCGGGGAGCTGTTTTTT. Translation: CASSFFRGGVDTGELFF.

This sequence joins TRBV2 and TRBJ1-1, with D possibly TRBD1 on 6 matching bases. From germline, CDR1 is SNHLY and CDR2 FYNNEI. The CDR3 totals 15 residues. Trimming removed 7 bases at V and 3 bases at J, with 18 bases between. The CDR3 nucleotides are TGTGCCAGCACCGAAGGGGGACGGCTTGACACTGAAGCTTTCTTT. Amino acids: CASTEGGRLDTEAFF.

CDR3 residues: CASSRGSSYEQYF. For the CDR3, the DNA is TGTGCCAGCAGCAGGGGGAGCTCCTACGAGCAGTACTTC. The rearrangement links TRBV27 to TRBJ2-7; TRBD1 aligns across 7 bases. J was trimmed by 0 bases and V by 6 bases; bases with no gene match: 2. Germline V gene sequence: CDR1 MNHEY, CDR2 SMNVEV (reference sequence). This CDR3 has 13 residues.

The rearrangement joins TRBV5-1 to TRBJ2-5; D unclear. Deletions cut 5 bases from V and 2 bases from J, with 13 bases between. CDR3 length: 14 amino acids. The germline CDR1 and CDR2 sequences are SGHRS and YFSETQ. CDR3 bases: TGCGCCAGCAGTCCGGGTCGGCTTCAAGAGACCCAGTACTTC. This codes for CASSPGRLQETQYF.

The chain employs TRBV25-1 and TRBJ2-5; perhaps TRBD1 as D (6 bases). Looked up from germline, CDR1 is MGHDK and CDR2 is SYGVNS. CDR3 length: 15 residues. V was pared by 3 bases and J by 4 bases, with 15 bases between. The CDR3 bases are TGTGCCAGCAGTGAGGCCACAGGGCCGGCAGAGACCCAGTACTTC. This codes for CASSEATGPAETQYF. Full variable domain (outside the CDR3, taken from reference TRBV25-1 and TRBJ2-5): EADIYQTPRYLVIGTGKKITLECSQTMGHDKMYWYQQDPGMELHLIHYSYGVNSTEKGDLSSESTVSRIRTEHFPLTLESARPSHTSQYLCASSEATGPAETQYFGPGTRLLVL.

The genes are TRBV25-1 and TRBJ2-1; possibly TRBD1 for D (6 bases). Trimming shortened V by 4 bases and J by 0 bases, and 13 bases separated the two germline ends. The CDR3 sequence is 16 residues long. The germline V gene has CDR1 MGHDK and CDR2 SYGVNS. In DNA, the CDR3 is TGTGCCAGCAGTGCTCAGACAGGAGTCTCCTACAATGAGCAGTTCTTC. This gives the protein CASSAQTGVSYNEQFF.

The chain has TRBV5-4 and TRBJ2-7; 8 positions agree with TRBD2. This CDR3 contains 16 residues. V shed 4 bases, J shed 6 bases, and the junction held 15 bases outside the gene matches. CDR1 and CDR2 (germline): SGHNT, YYREEE (reference sequence). The chain's CDR3 is CASSHPRGGSVPEQYF. The CDR3 DNA sequence: TGTGCCAGCAGCCATCCCCGGGGGGGCTCTGTCCCCGAGCAGTACTTC. Supplemented by reference TRBV5-4 and TRBJ2-7, the full variable domain reads ETGVTQSPTHLIKTRGQQVTLRCSSQSGHNTVSWYQQALGQGPQFIFQYYREEENGRGNFPPRFSGLQFPNYSSELNVNALELDDSALYLCASSHPRGGSVPEQYFGPGTRLTVT.

The J gene is TRBJ2-5, the V gene TRBV10-1, with 10 nucleotides matching TRBD2. There are 14 residues in the CDR3. Unmatched junction bases numbered 8, after V lost 2 bases and J lost 11 bases. The germline gives CDR1 WNHNN, CDR2 SYGVQD (reference sequence). CDR3 DNA: TGCGCCAGCAGTGAGCGGCTAGCGGGGGAAGCGCAGTACTTC. Translating it yields CASSERLAGEAQYF.

The chain recombines TRBV5-1 with TRBJ2-7; 7 bases agree with TRBD1. Germline CDR1 SGHRS, CDR2 YFSETQ. The length of the CDR3 is 15 residues. Losses at the gene ends were 4 bases for V and 6 bases for J; bases not matched to a gene: 13. This chain's CDR3 is CASSRGGQDTLEQYF. CDR3 bases: TGCGCCAGCAGCCGTGGTGGACAGGATACCCTCGAGCAGTACTTC.

This rearrangement joins TRBV2 to TRBJ1-2; the D is unclear. Trimming shortened V by 2 bases and J by 5 bases, and 18 bases separated the two germline ends. Looked up from germline, CDR1 is SNHLY and CDR2 is FYNNEI. This CDR3 has 16 amino acids. The CDR3 loop reads CASSEYGVREGYGYTF. For the CDR3, the DNA is TGTGCCAGCAGTGAATATGGGGTCAGAGAGGGTTATGGCTACACCTTC.

The CDR3 bases are TGTGCCAGTACCGAAGTGGGGGGGGCCCTGGGCACCGGGGAGCTGTTTTTT. It encodes CASTEVGGALGTGELFF. The V call is TRBV19, the J call TRBJ2-2; D is perhaps TRBD2 (7 bases). V lost 7 bases to trimming and J lost 4 bases, with 22 bases between them. CDR1 is LNHDA, CDR2 SQIVND, per germline (reference sequence). This CDR3 has 17 residues.

This rearrangement joins TRBV19 to TRBJ2-3, with D perhaps matching TRBD2 (6 bases). Trimming removed 3 bases from V and 4 bases from J, with 11 bases in between. Germline lookup yields CDR1 LNHDA and CDR2 SQIVND (reference sequence). This CDR3 comprises 14 residues. CDR3 nucleotide sequence: TGTGCCAGTAGTATGGGGTCGGGGGCAGATACGCAGTATTTT. It codes for CASSMGSGADTQYF.

The V and J genes are TRBV10-3 and TRBJ1-4, with 7 nucleotides matching TRBD1. The length of the CDR3 is 14 residues. After removal of 4 bases from V and 5 bases from J, the junction contained 4 bases not matched to a gene. CDR1 and CDR2 from the germline V gene are ENHRY and SYGVKD. The CDR3 DNA reads as TGTGCCATCAGTGGGGACAGATTGAATGAAAAACTGTTTTTT. Protein: CAISGDRLNEKLFF.

This clone showed up just once. The chain combines TRBV10-3 with TRBJ2-2, with D perhaps TRBD2 (5 bases). From germline, CDR1 is ENHRY and CDR2 SYGVKD. Deletions cut 3 bases from V and 4 bases from J, with 9 bases between. This CDR3 has 14 residues. Written as DNA, the CDR3 is TGTGCCATCAGTGATAGGGCGGGCACCGGGGAGCTGTTTTTT. Protein: CAISDRAGTGELFF.

CDR3 sequence reads: CASSLSGTETGRAYEQYF. The CDR3 DNA sequence: TGTGCCAGCAGTTTATCTGGGACGGAGACAGGGAGGGCCTACGAGCAGTACTTC. The V gene is TRBV27, the J gene TRBJ2-7; D possibly matches TRBD1 or TRBD2 (7 bases each). The CDR3 sequence is 18 residues long. V shed 0 bases and J shed 2 bases, with 20 bases lying between them. The V gene's germline CDR1 is MNHEY and CDR2 SMNVEV (reference sequence).

In its sample, this clone is medium-sized (0.01 to 0.1%). This chain uses TRBV10-1 with TRBJ2-5, with 9 bases matching TRBD1. The V segment lost 6 bases and the J segment 2 bases; nucleotides outside the gene matches: 10. The CDR3 length is 16 residues. Germline assignment: CDR1 WNHNN and CDR2 SYGVQD (reference sequence). For the CDR3, the DNA is TGCGCCAGCAGCAACAGGGGGCGCGGGTGGCAAGAGACCCAGTACTTC. Translating it yields CASSNRGRGWQETQYF.

The J gene is TRBJ2-3, the V gene TRBV5-1; D is possibly TRBD1 (6 bases). The CDR3 is made up of 15 amino acids. Germline CDR1 is SGHRS and CDR2 is YFSETQ. Deletions cut 5 bases from V and 0 bases from J, with 13 bases between. This CDR3 is CASRGQPLSTDTQYF. In DNA form, the CDR3 reads TGCGCCAGCAGAGGACAGCCACTTAGCACAGATACGCAGTATTTT.

The sample holds a few counts of this clone. CDR3 DNA: TGTGCCAGCAGCTTAGGGGACGCCGACATCTACGAGCAGTACTTC. It codes for CASSLGDADIYEQYF. The V call is TRBV7-9, the J call TRBJ2-7; either TRBD1 or TRBD2 may supply D (5 bases each). The V gene's germline CDR1 is SEHNR and CDR2 FQNEAQ (reference sequence). The V end was cut by 1 base, the J end by 3 bases, with 13 bases between. The CDR3 is 15 residues long.

This clone is a singleton in its sample. CDR3 in amino acids: CASSEEGRGGLTGTKNNEQFF. The DNA for the CDR3 is TGTGCCAGCAGTGAAGAGGGGAGAGGGGGGCTAACCGGGACTAAAAACAATGAGCAGTTCTTC. J is TRBJ2-1 and V is TRBV2, with TRBD2 as a possible D gene (7 bases). V was pared by 1 base and J by 5 bases, with 30 bases between. Germline V gene sequence: CDR1 SNHLY, CDR2 FYNNEI. The CDR3 runs to 21 residues.

V usage is TRBV2 and J usage is TRBJ2-1, with 10 bases fitting TRBD2. Germline lookup yields CDR1 SNHLY and CDR2 FYNNEI. V dropped 9 bases and J dropped 3; count of bases not matched to a gene: 14. The CDR3 extends over 17 amino acids. The CDR3 DNA reads as TGTGCCAGTAGGGGACTAGCGCCAGGTTTCAGCTACAATGAGCAGTTCTTC. Translating it yields CASRGLAPGFSYNEQFF.